The sequence of this T cell receptor beta chain was determined in a study of identical twins. This clonotype appeared a few times. TCRdb recomputed calls from the 5' RACE reads with MiXCR, one row per CDR3 protein. The table lists nearly 250,000 distinct CDR3 sequences, roughly 7% of them singletons, with roughly 3.6% in the top ten. Germline V gives CDR1 ENHRY, CDR2 SYGVKD. This CDR3 is built from 14 residues. The V end was cut by 2 bases, the J end by 6 bases, with 11 bases between. The same data also contributed to another study, on yellow fever vaccine responses in identical twins.

This rearrangement joins TRBV10-3 to TRBJ2-1; no definite D call. The receptor was derived from a woman under 30 in good health. Sequenced sample: memory (CD45RO+) T cells sorted from blood. CDR3 sequence: CAISEPRVRNEQFF. The CDR3 DNA reads TGTGCCATCAGTGAGCCTAGGGTGCGCAATGAGCAGTTCTTC.